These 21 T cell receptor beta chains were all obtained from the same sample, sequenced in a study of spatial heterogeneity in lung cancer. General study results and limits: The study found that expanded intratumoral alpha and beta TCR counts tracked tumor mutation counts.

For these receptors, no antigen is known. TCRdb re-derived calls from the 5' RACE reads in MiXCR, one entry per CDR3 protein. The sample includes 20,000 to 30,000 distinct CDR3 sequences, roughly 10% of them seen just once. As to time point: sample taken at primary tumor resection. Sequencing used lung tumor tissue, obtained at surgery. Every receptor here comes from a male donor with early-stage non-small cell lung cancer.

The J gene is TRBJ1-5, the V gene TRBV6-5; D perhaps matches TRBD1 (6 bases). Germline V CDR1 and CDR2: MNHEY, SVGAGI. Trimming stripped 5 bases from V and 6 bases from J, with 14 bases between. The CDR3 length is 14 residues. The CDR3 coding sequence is TGTGCCAGCAGTCCCTCGGGAGGGGGTCAGCCCCAGCATTTT. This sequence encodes CASSPSGGGQPQHF.

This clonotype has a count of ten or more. The CDR3 loop reads CASYLRGPLGQETQYF. The DNA of the CDR3 is TGTGCCAGCTATCTCAGGGGGCCCTTGGGGCAAGAGACCCAGTACTTC. The chain links TRBV28 to TRBJ2-5, with 8 nucleotides matching TRBD1. CDR3 length: 16 residues. Trimming cost V 8 bases and J 2 bases; bases outside gene matches: 13. CDR1 and CDR2 (germline): MDHEN, SYDVKM.

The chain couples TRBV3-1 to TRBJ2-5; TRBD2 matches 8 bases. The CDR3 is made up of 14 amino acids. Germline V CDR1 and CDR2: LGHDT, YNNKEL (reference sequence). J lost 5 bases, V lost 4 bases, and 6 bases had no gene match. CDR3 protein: CASSPRGGFETQYF. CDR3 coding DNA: TGTGCCAGCAGCCCCCGGGGGGGCTTCGAGACCCAGTACTTC.

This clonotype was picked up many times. The CDR3 region is CSATGGRGLDIQYF. In nucleotides, the CDR3 is TGCAGTGCTACTGGCGGGAGGGGGCTAGACATTCAGTACTTC. The V and J genes are TRBV20-1 and TRBJ2-4; 9 bases are shared with TRBD2. In germline, CDR1 is DFQATT, CDR2 SNEGSKA (reference sequence). There are 14 residues in the CDR3. Trimming took 4 bases from V and 8 from J; bases not matched to a gene: 9.

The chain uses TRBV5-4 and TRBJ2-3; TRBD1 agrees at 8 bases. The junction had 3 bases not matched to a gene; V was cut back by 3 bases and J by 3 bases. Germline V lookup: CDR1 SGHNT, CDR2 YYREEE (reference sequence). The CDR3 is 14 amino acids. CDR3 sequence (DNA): TGTGCCAGCAGCTGGTGGACAGGGACAGATACGCAGTATTTT. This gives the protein CASSWWTGTDTQYF.

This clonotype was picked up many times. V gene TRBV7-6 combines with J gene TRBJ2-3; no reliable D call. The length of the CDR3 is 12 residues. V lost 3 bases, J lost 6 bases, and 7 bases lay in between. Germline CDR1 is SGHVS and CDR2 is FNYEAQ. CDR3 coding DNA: TGTGCCAGCAGCTTTACCGGGGATACGCAGTATTTT. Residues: CASSFTGDTQYF. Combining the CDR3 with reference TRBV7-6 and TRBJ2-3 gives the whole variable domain GAGVSQSPRYKVTKRGQDVALRCDPISGHVSLYWYRQALGQGPEFLTYFNYEAQQDKSGLPNDRFSAERPEGSISTLTIQRTEQRDSAMYRCASSFTGDTQYFGPGTRLTVL.

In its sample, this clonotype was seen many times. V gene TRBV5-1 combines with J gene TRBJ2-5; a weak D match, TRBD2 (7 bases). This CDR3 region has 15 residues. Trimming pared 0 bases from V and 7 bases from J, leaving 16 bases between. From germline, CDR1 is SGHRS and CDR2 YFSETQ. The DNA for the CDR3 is TGCGCCAGCAGCTTGGAAGGGGGGGGCCCTGGGACCCAGTACTTC. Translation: CASSLEGGGPGTQYF.

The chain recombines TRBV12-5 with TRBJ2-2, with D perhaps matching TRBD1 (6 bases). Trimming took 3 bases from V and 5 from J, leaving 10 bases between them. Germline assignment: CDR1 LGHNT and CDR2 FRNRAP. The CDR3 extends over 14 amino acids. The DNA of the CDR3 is TGTGCTAGTGGTTTCGGACAGAAAACCGGGGAGCTGTTTTTT. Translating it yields CASGFGQKTGELFF.

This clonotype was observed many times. In DNA form, the CDR3 reads TGTGCCAGCAGCGTAGCCGGTACGGCGGGCGAAAAACTGTTTTTT. This codes for CASSVAGTAGEKLFF. This chain uses TRBV9 with TRBJ1-4, with D hard to call. V gave up 0 bases and J gave up 8 bases, with 14 bases separating them. Germline lookup yields CDR1 SGDLS and CDR2 YYNGEE. This CDR3 contains 15 residues.

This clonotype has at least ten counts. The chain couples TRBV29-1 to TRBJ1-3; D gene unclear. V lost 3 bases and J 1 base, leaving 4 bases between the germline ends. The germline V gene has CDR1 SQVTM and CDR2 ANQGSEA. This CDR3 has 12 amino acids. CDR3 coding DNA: TGCAGCGTTGAGACATCTGGAAACACCATATATTTT. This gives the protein CSVETSGNTIYF.

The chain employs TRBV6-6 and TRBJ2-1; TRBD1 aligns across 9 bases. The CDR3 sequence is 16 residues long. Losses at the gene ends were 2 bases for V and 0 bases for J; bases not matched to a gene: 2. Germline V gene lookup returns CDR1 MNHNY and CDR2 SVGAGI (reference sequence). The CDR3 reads CASSYGQGSSYNEQFF. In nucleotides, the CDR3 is TGTGCCAGCAGTTACGGACAGGGGAGCTCCTACAATGAGCAGTTCTTC.

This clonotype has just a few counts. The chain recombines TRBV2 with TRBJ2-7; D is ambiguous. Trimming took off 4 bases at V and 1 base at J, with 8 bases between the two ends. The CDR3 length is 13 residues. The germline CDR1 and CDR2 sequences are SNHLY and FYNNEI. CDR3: CASSVDTSYEQYF. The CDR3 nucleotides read TGTGCCAGCAGTGTCGACACTTCCTACGAGCAGTACTTC.

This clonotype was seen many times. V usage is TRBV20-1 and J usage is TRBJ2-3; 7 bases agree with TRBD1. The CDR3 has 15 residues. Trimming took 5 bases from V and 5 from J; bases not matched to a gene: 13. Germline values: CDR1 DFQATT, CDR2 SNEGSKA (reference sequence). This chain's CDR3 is CSAAEGGVNGDTQYF. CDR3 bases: TGCAGTGCTGCGGAAGGGGGCGTAAATGGAGATACGCAGTATTTT.

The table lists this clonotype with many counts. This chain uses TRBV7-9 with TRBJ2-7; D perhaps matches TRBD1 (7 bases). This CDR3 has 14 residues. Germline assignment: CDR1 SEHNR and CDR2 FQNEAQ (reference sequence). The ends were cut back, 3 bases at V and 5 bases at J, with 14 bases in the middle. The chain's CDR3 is CASSLGTAGHEQYF. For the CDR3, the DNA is TGTGCCAGCAGCTTGGGGACAGCGGGCCACGAGCAGTACTTC.

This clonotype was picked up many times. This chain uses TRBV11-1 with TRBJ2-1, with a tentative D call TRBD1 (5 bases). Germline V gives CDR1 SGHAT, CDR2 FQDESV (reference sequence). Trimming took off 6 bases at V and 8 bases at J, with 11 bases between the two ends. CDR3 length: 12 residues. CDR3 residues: CASSSQGYEQFF. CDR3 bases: TGTGCCAGCAGTTCCCAGGGCTATGAGCAGTTCTTC.

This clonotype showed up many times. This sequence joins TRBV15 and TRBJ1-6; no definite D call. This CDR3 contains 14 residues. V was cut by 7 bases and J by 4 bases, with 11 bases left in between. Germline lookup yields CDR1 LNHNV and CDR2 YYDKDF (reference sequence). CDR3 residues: CATNSGGYNSPLHF. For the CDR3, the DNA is TGTGCCACCAACTCGGGAGGGTATAATTCACCCCTCCACTTT.

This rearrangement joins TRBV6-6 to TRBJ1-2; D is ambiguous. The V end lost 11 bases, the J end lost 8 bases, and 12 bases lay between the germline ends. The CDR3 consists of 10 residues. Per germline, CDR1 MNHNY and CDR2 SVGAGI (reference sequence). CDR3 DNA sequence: TGTGCCGTGGGAATTGTAGGCTACACCTTC. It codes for CAVGIVGYTF.

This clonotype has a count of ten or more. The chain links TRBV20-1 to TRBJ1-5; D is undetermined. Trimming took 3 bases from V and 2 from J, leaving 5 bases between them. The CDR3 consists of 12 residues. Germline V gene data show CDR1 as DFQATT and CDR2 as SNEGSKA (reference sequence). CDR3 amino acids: CSASGGNQPQHF. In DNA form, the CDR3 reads TGCAGTGCTAGTGGAGGCAATCAGCCCCAGCATTTT.

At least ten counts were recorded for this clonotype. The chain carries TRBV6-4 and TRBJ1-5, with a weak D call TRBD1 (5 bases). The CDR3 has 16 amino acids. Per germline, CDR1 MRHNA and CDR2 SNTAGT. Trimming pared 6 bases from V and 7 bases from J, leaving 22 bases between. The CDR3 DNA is TGTGCCAGCAGCTCCGGGGTAAGGGGCTCATGGCAGCCCCAGCATTTT. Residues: CASSSGVRGSWQPQHF.

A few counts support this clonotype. CDR3 residues: CASSLRAGGFETQYF. DNA for the CDR3: TGTGCCAGCAGTTTAAGGGCCGGCGGGTTCGAGACCCAGTACTTC. The chain links TRBV27 to TRBJ2-5, with D tentatively TRBD2 (5 bases). The CDR3 length is 15 residues. V lost 2 bases to trimming and J lost 5 bases, with 15 bases between them. The germline V gene has CDR1 MNHEY and CDR2 SMNVEV (reference sequence).

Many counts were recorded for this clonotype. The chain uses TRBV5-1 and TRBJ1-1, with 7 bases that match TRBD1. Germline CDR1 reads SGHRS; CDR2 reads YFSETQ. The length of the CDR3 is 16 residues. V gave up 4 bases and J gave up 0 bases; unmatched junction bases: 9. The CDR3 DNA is TGCGCCAGCAGCCCCAACTCGGGACAGTTGAACACTGAAGCTTTCTTT. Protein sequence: CASSPNSGQLNTEAFF.